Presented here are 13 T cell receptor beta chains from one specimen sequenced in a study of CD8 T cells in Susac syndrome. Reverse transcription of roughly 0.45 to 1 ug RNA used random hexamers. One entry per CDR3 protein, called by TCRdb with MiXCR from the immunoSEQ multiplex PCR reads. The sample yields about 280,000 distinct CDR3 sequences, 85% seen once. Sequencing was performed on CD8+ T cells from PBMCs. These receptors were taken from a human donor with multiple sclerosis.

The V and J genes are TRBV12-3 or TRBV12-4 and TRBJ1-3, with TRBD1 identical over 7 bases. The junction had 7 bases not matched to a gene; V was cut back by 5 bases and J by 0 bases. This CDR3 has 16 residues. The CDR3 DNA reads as TGTGCCAGCAGTGGAGACAGGGTCTACTCTGGAAACACCATATATTTT. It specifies CASSGDRVYSGNTIYF.

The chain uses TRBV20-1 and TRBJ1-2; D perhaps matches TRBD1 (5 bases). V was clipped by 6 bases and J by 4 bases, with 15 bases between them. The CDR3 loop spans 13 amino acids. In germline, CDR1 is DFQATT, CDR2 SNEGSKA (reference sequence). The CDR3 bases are TGCAGTGCCCGAGCCCGCGACAGCTATGGCTACACCTTC. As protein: CSARARDSYGYTF.

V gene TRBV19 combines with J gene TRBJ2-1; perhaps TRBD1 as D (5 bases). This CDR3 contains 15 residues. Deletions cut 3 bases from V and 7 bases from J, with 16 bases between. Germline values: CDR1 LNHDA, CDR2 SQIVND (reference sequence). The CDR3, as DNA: TGTGCCAGTAGTATTAGGGGCAGGGCGGTTAATGAGCAGTTCTTC. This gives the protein CASSIRGRAVNEQFF. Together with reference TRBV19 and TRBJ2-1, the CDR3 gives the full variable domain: DGGITQSPKYLFRKEGQNVTLSCEQNLNHDAMYWYRQDPGQGLRLIYYSQIVNDFQKGDIAEGYSVSREKKESFPLTVTSAQKNPTAFYLCASSIRGRAVNEQFFGPGTRLTVL.

CDR3 sequence: CASSGQALIGNTIYF. The DNA for the CDR3 is TGTGCCAGCAGCGGACAGGCTTTAATAGGAAACACCATATATTTT. This chain connects TRBV7-9 to TRBJ1-3, with TRBD1 matching 7 bases. This CDR3 is 15 amino acids long. The germline gives CDR1 SEHNR, CDR2 FQNEAQ (reference sequence). The trim removed 5 bases at V and 4 bases at J, leaving 8 bases unmatched.

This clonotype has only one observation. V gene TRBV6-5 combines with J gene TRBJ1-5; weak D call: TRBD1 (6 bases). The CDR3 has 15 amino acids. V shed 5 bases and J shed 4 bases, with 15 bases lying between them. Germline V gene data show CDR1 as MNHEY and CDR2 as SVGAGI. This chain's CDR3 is CASSPARTVNQPQHF. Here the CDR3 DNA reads TGTGCCAGCAGTCCCGCCCGGACAGTAAATCAGCCCCAGCATTTT.

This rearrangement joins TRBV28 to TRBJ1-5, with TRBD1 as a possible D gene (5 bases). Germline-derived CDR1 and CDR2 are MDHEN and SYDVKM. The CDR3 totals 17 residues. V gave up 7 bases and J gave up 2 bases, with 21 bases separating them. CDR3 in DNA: TGTGCCAGCACCCCAGGGAGAACAGTTCGCCGCAATCAGCCCCAGCATTTT. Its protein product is CASTPGRTVRRNQPQHF.

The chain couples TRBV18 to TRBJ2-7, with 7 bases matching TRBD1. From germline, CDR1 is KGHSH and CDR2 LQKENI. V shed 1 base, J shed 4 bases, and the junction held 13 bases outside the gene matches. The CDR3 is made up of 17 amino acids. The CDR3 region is CASSPRYRGPYLYEQYF. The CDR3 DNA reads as TGTGCCAGCTCACCACGATACAGGGGCCCTTACTTGTACGAGCAGTACTTC.

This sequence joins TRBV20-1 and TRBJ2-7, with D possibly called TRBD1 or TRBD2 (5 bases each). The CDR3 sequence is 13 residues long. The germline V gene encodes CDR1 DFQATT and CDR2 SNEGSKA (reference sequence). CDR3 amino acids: CAGRGGEHYEQYF. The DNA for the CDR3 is TGCGCCGGGCGTGGGGGAGAACACTACGAGCAGTACTTC.

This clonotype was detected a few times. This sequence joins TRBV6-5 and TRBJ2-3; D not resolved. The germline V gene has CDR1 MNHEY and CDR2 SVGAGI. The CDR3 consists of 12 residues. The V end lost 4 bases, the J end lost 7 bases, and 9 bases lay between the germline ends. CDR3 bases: TGTGCCAGCAGTTCCCCGGGCTATACGCAGTATTTT. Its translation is CASSSPGYTQYF.

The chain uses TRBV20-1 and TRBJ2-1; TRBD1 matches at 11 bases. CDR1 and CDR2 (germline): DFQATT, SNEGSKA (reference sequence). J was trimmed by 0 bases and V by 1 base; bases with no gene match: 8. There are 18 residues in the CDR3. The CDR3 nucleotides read TGCAGTGCTAGAGGCTCCGACGGGACAGGGGGCTCCTACAATGAGCAGTTCTTC. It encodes CSARGSDGTGGSYNEQFF.

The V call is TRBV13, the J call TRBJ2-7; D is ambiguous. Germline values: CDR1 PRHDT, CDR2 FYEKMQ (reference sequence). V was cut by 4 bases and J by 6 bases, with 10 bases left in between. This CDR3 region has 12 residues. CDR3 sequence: CASSSALGEQYF. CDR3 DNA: TGTGCCAGCAGCTCGGCGCTAGGCGAGCAGTACTTC.

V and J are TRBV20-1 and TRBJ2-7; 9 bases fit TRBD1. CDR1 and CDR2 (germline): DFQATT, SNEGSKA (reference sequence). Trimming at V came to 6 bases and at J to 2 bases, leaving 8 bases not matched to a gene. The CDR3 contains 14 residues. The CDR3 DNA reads TGCAGTGCAGAAGGACAGGGGCCTACCTACGAGCAGTACTTC. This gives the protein CSAEGQGPTYEQYF.

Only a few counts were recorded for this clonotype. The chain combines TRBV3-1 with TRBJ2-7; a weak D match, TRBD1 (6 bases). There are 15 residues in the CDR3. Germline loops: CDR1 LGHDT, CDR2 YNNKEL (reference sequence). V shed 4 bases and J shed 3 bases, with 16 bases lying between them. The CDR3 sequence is CASSPKRGFGYEQYF. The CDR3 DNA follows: TGTGCCAGCAGCCCCAAGAGGGGGTTTGGCTACGAGCAGTACTTC.